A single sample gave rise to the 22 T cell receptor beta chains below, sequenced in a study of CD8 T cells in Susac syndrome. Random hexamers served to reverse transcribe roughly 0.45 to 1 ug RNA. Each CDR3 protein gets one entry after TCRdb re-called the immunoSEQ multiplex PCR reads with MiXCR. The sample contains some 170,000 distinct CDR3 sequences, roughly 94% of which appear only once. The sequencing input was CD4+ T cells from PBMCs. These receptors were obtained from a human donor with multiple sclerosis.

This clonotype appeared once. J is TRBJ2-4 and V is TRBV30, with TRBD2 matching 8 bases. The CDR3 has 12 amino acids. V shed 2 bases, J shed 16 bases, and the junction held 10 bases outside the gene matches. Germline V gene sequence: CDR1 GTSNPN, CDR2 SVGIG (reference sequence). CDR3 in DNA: TGTGCCTGGAGTATGCGAGCGGGAGCTGATTACTTC. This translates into CAWSMRAGADYF.

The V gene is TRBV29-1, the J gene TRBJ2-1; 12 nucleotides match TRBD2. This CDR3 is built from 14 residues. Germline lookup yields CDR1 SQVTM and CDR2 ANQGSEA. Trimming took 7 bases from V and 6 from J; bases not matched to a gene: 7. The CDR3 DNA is TGCAGCGCCATGACTAGCGGGAGTCCCAATGAGCAGTTCTTC. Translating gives CSAMTSGSPNEQFF.

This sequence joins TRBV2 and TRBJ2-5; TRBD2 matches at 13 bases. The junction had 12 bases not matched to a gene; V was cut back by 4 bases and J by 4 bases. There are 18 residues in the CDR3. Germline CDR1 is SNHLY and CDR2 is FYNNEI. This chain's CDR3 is CASSGTSGRANLGETQYF. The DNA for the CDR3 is TGTGCCAGCAGTGGTACTAGCGGGAGGGCGAATTTGGGAGAGACCCAGTACTTC.

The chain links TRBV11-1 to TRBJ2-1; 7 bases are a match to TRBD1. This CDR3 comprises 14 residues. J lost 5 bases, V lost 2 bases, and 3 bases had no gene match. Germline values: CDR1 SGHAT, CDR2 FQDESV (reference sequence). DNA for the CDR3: TGTGCCAGCAGCTTACAACAGGGGAACAATGAGCAGTTCTTC. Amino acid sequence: CASSLQQGNNEQFF.

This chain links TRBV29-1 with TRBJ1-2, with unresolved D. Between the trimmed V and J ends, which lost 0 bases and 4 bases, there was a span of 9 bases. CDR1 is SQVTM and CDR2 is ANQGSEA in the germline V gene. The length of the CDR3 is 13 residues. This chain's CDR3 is CSVEENSLYGYTF. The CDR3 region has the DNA TGCAGCGTTGAAGAAAACAGCCTCTATGGCTACACCTTC.

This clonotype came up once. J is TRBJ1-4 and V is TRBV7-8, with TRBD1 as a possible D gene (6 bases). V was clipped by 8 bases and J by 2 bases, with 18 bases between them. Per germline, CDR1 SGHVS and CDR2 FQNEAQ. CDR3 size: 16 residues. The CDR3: CASSANPGATNEKLFF. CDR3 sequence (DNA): TGTGCCAGCTCCGCAAACCCAGGGGCTACTAATGAAAAACTGTTTTTT.

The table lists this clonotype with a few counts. DNA for the CDR3: TGTGCCTGGTCCAAAGGTCAGCCCCAGCATTTT. Protein: CAWSKGQPQHF. The chain carries TRBV30 and TRBJ1-5; no clear D gene. The CDR3 sequence is 11 residues long. The V gene's germline CDR1 is GTSNPN and CDR2 SVGIG (reference sequence). V lost 5 bases to trimming and J lost 6 bases, with 8 bases between them.

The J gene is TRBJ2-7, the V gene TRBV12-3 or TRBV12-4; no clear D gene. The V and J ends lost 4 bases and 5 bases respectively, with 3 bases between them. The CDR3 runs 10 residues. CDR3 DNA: TGTGCCAGCAGTTACAACGAGCAGTACTTC. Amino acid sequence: CASSYNEQYF.

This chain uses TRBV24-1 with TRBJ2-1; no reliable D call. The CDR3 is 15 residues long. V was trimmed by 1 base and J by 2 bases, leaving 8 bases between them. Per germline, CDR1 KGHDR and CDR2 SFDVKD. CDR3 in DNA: TGTGCCACCAGTGATTTTGTTACGCCCTACAATGAGCAGTTCTTC. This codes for CATSDFVTPYNEQFF.

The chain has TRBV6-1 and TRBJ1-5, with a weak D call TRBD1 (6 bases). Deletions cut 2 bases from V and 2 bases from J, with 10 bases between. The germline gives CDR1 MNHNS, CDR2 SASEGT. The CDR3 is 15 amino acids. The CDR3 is CASSERDTRNQPQHF. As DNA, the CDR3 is TGTGCCAGCAGTGAACGGGACACCCGCAATCAGCCCCAGCATTTT.

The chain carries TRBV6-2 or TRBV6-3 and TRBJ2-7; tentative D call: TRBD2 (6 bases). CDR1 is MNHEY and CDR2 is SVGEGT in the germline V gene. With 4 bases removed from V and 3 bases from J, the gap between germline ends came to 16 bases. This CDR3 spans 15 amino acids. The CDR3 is CASSWTTRGHYEQYF. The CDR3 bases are TGTGCCAGCAGTTGGACGACTAGAGGGCACTACGAGCAGTACTTC.

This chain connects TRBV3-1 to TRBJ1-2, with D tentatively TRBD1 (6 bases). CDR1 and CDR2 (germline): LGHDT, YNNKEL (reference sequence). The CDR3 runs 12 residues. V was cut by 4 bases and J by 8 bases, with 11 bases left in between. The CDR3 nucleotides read TGTGCCAGCAGCCGGGGGGGCAAGGGCTACACCTTC. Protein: CASSRGGKGYTF.

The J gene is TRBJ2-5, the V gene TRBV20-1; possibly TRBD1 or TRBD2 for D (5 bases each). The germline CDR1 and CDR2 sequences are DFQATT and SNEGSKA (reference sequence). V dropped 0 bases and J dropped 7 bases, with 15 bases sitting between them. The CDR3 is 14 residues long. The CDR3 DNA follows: TGCAGTGCTAGAGATGGTAGAGGGGATGCGACCCAGTACTTC. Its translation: CSARDGRGDATQYF.

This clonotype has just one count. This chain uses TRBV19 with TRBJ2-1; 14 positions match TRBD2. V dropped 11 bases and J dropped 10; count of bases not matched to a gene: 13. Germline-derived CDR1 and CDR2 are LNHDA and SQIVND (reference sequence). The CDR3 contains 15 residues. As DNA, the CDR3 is TGTGCCGTCGGGTTGGGACTAGCGGGGGATAGGGAGCAGTTCTTC. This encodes CAVGLGLAGDREQFF.

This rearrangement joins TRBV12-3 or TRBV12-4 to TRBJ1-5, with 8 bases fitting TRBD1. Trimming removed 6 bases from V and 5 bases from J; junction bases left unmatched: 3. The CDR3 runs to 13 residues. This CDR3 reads CASSSQGDQPQHF. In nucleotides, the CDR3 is TGTGCCAGCAGCTCACAGGGGGATCAGCCCCAGCATTTT.

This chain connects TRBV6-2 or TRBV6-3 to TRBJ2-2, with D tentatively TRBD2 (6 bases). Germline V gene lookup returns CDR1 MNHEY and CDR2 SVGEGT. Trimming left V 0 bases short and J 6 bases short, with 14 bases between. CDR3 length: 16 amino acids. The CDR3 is CASSYSGGEVAGELFF. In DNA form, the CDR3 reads TGTGCCAGCAGTTACTCCGGGGGAGAGGTGGCCGGGGAGCTGTTTTTT.

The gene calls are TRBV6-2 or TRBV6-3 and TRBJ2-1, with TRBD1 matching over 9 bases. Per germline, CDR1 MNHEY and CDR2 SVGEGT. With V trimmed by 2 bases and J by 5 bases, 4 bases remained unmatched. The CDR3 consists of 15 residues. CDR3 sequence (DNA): TGTGCCAGCAGTTACCGCGGGGACAGGGACAATGAGCAGTTCTTC. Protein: CASSYRGDRDNEQFF.

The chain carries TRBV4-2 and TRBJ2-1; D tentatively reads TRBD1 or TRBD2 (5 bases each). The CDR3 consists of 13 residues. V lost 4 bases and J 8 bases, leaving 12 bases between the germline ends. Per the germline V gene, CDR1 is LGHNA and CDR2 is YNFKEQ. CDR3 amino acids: CASSPSGTDEQFF. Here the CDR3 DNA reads TGTGCCAGCAGCCCATCGGGGACGGATGAGCAGTTCTTC.

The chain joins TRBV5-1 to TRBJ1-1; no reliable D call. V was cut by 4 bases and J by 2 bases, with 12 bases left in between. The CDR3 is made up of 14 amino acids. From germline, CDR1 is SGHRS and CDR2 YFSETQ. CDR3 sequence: CASSPWVGNTEAFF. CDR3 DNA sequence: TGCGCCAGCAGCCCCTGGGTTGGAAACACTGAAGCTTTCTTT. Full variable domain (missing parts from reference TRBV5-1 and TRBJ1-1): KAGVTQTPRYLIKTRGQQVTLSCSPISGHRSVSWYQQTPGQGLQFLFEYFSETQRNKGNFPGRFSGRQFSNSRSEMNVSTLELGDSALYLCASSPWVGNTEAFFGQGTRLTVV.

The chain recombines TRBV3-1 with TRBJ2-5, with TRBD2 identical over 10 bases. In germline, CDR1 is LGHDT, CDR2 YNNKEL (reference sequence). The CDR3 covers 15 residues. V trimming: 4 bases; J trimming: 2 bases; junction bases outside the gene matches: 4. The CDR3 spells CASSPGLAQQETQYF. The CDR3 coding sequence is TGTGCCAGCAGCCCGGGACTAGCGCAACAAGAGACCCAGTACTTC.

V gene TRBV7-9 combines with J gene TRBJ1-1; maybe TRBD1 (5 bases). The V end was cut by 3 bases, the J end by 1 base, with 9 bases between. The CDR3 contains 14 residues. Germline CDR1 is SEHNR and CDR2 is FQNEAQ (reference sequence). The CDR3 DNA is TGTGCCAGCAGCTTCGGACACACGAACACTGAAGCTTTCTTT. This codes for CASSFGHTNTEAFF.

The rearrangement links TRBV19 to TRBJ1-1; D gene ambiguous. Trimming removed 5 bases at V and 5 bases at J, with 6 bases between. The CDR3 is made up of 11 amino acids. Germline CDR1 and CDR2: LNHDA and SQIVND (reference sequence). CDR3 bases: TGTGCCAGTAGTTATAGAACTGAAGCTTTCTTT. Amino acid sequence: CASSYRTEAFF.